The 22 T cell receptor beta chains in this list originate from one sample, sequenced in a study of blood T cell repertoires in COVID-19 (dated by TCRdb to about 2020). Receptor libraries were prepared by the immunoSEQ multiplex PCR assay. TCRdb stores this immuneACCESS table with in-frame sequences only. Part of the clones is absent; in the studies checked, under half of the shortfall reflects unresolved V genes, and no reason is known for the rest. The sample has 85,000 to 90,000 clones on record, roughly 82% of them singletons. More than 1% of the sample is in the top ten clones. The specimen was peripheral blood. The receptors derive from an elderly woman with acute or convalescent COVID-19.

This chain joins TRBV11-1 and TRBJ2-7, with 7 bases matching TRBD1. CDR3 length: 16 residues. Trimming cost V 1 base and J 5 bases; bases outside gene matches: 11. The germline gives CDR1 SGHAT, CDR2 FQDESV (reference sequence). CDR3 protein: CASSLDGQARWDEQYF. In nucleotides, the CDR3 is TGTGCCAGCAGCTTAGACGGACAGGCCCGTTGGGACGAGCAGTACTTC.

The J gene is TRBJ2-1, the V gene TRBV27; D is unresolved. CDR1 is MNHEY and CDR2 is SMNVEV in the germline V gene (reference sequence). CDR3 size: 12 residues. Between the trimmed V and J ends, which lost 4 bases and 6 bases, there was a span of 7 bases. The CDR3 is CASSSRLNEQFF. For the CDR3, the DNA is TGTGCCAGCAGTTCCCGACTCAATGAGCAGTTCTTC.

The chain is built from TRBV12-3 or TRBV12-4 and TRBJ2-3; no clear D. Trimming left V 6 bases short and J 5 bases short, with 6 bases between. The CDR3 contains 11 residues. CDR3 coding DNA: TGTGCCAGCAGCTGGAGAGATACGCAGTATTTT. Translated, it gives CASSWRDTQYF.

The count of this clone is one. The CDR3 DNA is TGTGCCAGCAGTTACGGCACGAACACTGAAGCTTTCTTT. Translation: CASSYGTNTEAFF. This sequence joins TRBV6-5 and TRBJ1-1, with D unclear. The CDR3 runs to 13 residues. Trimming took off 2 bases at V and 1 base at J, with 5 bases between the two ends. Germline CDR1 MNHEY, CDR2 SVGAGI.

The chain links TRBV28 to TRBJ2-2; TRBD2 matches at 13 bases. The V gene's germline CDR1 is MDHEN and CDR2 SYDVKM. This CDR3 contains 16 residues. V lost 7 bases, J lost 7 bases, and 9 bases stayed unmatched. The CDR3, as DNA: TGTGCCAGCAAGGTTGAACTAGCGGGAGGGGTCGGGGAGCTGTTTTTT. Encoded protein: CASKVELAGGVGELFF.

This chain links TRBV6-1 with TRBJ2-1, with D perhaps matching TRBD1 (6 bases). From germline, CDR1 is MNHNS and CDR2 SASEGT. The CDR3 contains 15 residues. Trimming pared 3 bases from V and 6 bases from J, leaving 15 bases between. Here the CDR3 reads CASSDRNRDPNEQFF. The CDR3 DNA reads TGTGCCAGCAGTGACCGGAACAGGGACCCCAATGAGCAGTTCTTC.

This clone was recorded once. The V gene is TRBV5-1, the J gene TRBJ2-3; 11 nucleotides line up with TRBD2. Germline lookup yields CDR1 SGHRS and CDR2 YFSETQ. Trimming at V came to 4 bases and at J to 5 bases, leaving 9 bases not matched to a gene. This CDR3 is built from 16 residues. The CDR3 DNA follows: TGCGCCAGCAGCGCGGAACTAGCGGGGGAGCGAGATACGCAGTATTTT. Its protein is CASSAELAGERDTQYF.

There are a few counts of this clone. CDR3 coding DNA: TGTGCCAGCTCTGAGACGGACAGTAATTCACCCCTCCACTTT. Amino acids: CASSETDSNSPLHF. The V and J genes are TRBV18 and TRBJ1-6; TRBD1 might be the D (6 bases). CDR1 KGHSH and CDR2 LQKENI come from the germline V gene. Trimming left V 6 bases short and J 6 bases short, with 12 bases between. The CDR3 is 14 amino acids.

The J gene is TRBJ1-1, the V gene TRBV13, with a possible D match to TRBD1 (5 bases). Germline V gene data show CDR1 as PRHDT and CDR2 as FYEKMQ (reference sequence). The CDR3 totals 15 residues. Trimming removed 5 bases from V and 1 base from J, with 14 bases in between. The DNA of the CDR3 is TGTGCCAGCAGCCGACGGGCCGGGGGGAACACTGAAGCTTTCTTT. As protein: CASSRRAGGNTEAFF.

The rearrangement links TRBV2 to TRBJ2-2; D may be TRBD1 (6 bases). The CDR3 covers 14 residues. CDR1 SNHLY and CDR2 FYNNEI come from the germline V gene. V was cut by 8 bases and J by 1 base, with 11 bases left in between. CDR3 nucleotides: TGTGCCAGCTCAGTAGGGGGGAACACCGGGGAGCTGTTTTTT. As protein: CASSVGGNTGELFF.

The V gene is TRBV9, the J gene TRBJ1-2; 7 bases line up with TRBD1. The V gene's germline CDR1 is SGDLS and CDR2 YYNGEE. The CDR3 extends over 15 amino acids. Unmatched junction bases numbered 10, after V lost 0 bases and J lost 8 bases. CDR3 DNA sequence: TGTGCCAGCAGCGTAGGAGGCCAGGGGGGTGAGGGCTACACCTTC. This gives the protein CASSVGGQGGEGYTF.

The chain carries TRBV27 and TRBJ1-5; 9 bases map to TRBD1. Unmatched junction bases numbered 7, after V lost 8 bases and J lost 2 bases. This CDR3 comprises 15 residues. CDR1 and CDR2 (germline): MNHEY, SMNVEV (reference sequence). For the CDR3, the DNA is TGTGCCAGCGGTGAGACAGGGGGTGGCAATCAGCCCCAGCATTTT. Protein sequence: CASGETGGGNQPQHF.

This sequence joins TRBV7-3 and TRBJ2-6; 10 bases fit TRBD2. CDR3 length: 20 residues. The V gene's germline CDR1 is SGHTA and CDR2 FQGTGA. J was trimmed by 0 bases and V by 5 bases; bases with no gene match: 13. The CDR3 bases are TGTGCCAGCAGCAAATGGCCTAGCGGGGGCCTTCCCTCTGGGGCCAACGTCCTGACTTTC. It translates to CASSKWPSGGLPSGANVLTF.

The chain employs TRBV19 and TRBJ2-7; TRBD1 aligns across 10 bases. The V segment lost 6 bases and the J segment 3 bases; nucleotides outside the gene matches: 8. Germline-derived CDR1 and CDR2 are LNHDA and SQIVND (reference sequence). The CDR3 runs to 15 residues. CDR3 coding DNA: TGTGCCAGTAGCCCGGGACAGGGGTTGGACTACGAGCAGTACTTC. This codes for CASSPGQGLDYEQYF.

The V gene is TRBV9, the J gene TRBJ2-1, with 14 bases matching TRBD2. The length of the CDR3 is 14 residues. Germline V CDR1 and CDR2: SGDLS, YYNGEE. The junction had 3 bases not matched to a gene; V was cut back by 7 bases and J by 6 bases. The CDR3 coding sequence is TGTGCCAGCGGAGGGACTAGCGGGAGCAATGAGCAGTTCTTC. As protein: CASGGTSGSNEQFF.

This clone was seen only a few times. The V gene is TRBV19, the J gene TRBJ2-1; 12 bases agree with TRBD2. V shed 5 bases and J 5 bases; nucleotides not matched to a gene: 7. The CDR3 extends over 16 amino acids. CDR1 is LNHDA, CDR2 SQIVND, per germline (reference sequence). The CDR3 region has the DNA TGTGCCAGTAGTCTCCGACTAGCGGGAGCTAACAATGAGCAGTTCTTC. Amino acid sequence: CASSLRLAGANNEQFF. The full variable domain, its missing parts supplied by reference TRBV19 and TRBJ2-1, is DGGITQSPKYLFRKEGQNVTLSCEQNLNHDAMYWYRQDPGQGLRLIYYSQIVNDFQKGDIAEGYSVSREKKESFPLTVTSAQKNPTAFYLCASSLRLAGANNEQFFGPGTRLTVL.

This rearrangement joins TRBV10-3 to TRBJ1-6; 8 bases match TRBD1. The CDR3 contains 16 residues. Trimming at V came to 3 bases and at J to 7 bases, leaving 8 bases not matched to a gene. Germline V gives CDR1 ENHRY, CDR2 SYGVKD. Here the CDR3 DNA reads TGTGCCATCAGTGAAGGGACAGGTTCTGCCAATTCACCCCTCCACTTT. Its protein is CAISEGTGSANSPLHF.

The chain joins TRBV27 to TRBJ1-5; no definite D call. CDR1 and CDR2 (germline): MNHEY, SMNVEV (reference sequence). The CDR3 has 15 residues. The V and J ends lost 5 bases and 6 bases respectively, with 17 bases between them. Here the CDR3 reads CASSSRAGGPQPQHF. The DNA for the CDR3 is TGTGCCAGCAGTAGTCGAGCGGGCGGTCCTCAGCCCCAGCATTTT.

CDR3 residues: CASSQAQEKLFF. In DNA form, the CDR3 reads TGCGCCAGCAGCCAAGCACAGGAAAAACTGTTTTTT. J is TRBJ1-4 and V is TRBV4-1, with D unclear. V lost 1 base and J 8 bases, leaving 5 bases between the germline ends. There are 12 residues in the CDR3. Looked up from germline, CDR1 is MGHRA and CDR2 is YSYEKL.

The chain combines TRBV5-6 with TRBJ1-1, with 8 bases matching TRBD1. From germline, CDR1 is SGHDT and CDR2 YYEEEE. The CDR3 covers 15 residues. Trimming at V came to 0 bases and at J to 4 bases, leaving 5 bases not matched to a gene. Written as DNA, the CDR3 is TGTGCCAGCAGCTTGGACAGGGGGAATTTCACTGAAGCTTTCTTT. Its protein is CASSLDRGNFTEAFF.

The rearrangement uses TRBV15 and TRBJ2-1; 12 nucleotides match TRBD2. Germline values: CDR1 LNHNV, CDR2 YYDKDF (reference sequence). CDR3 size: 17 residues. V was clipped by 3 bases and J by 3 bases; unmatched bases: 6. CDR3 residues: CATSRTTSGGRYNEQFF. DNA for the CDR3: TGTGCCACCAGCAGGACGACTAGCGGGGGACGCTACAATGAGCAGTTCTTC.

The chain joins TRBV15 to TRBJ2-5; 10 bases fit TRBD2. Germline CDR1 reads LNHNV; CDR2 reads YYDKDF (reference sequence). The ends lost 0 bases at V and 4 bases at J; junction bases unmatched: 8. The length of the CDR3 is 17 residues. The CDR3 here is CATSRETSGSRGETQYF. The CDR3 region has the DNA TGTGCCACCAGCAGAGAGACTAGCGGGTCGAGGGGAGAGACCCAGTACTTC. Full variable domain (missing parts from reference TRBV15 and TRBJ2-5): DAMVIQNPRYQVTQFGKPVTLSCSQTLNHNVMYWYQQKSSQAPKLLFHYYDKDFNNEADTPDNFQSRRPNTSFCFLDIRSPGLGDTAMYLCATSRETSGSRGETQYFGPGTRLLVL.